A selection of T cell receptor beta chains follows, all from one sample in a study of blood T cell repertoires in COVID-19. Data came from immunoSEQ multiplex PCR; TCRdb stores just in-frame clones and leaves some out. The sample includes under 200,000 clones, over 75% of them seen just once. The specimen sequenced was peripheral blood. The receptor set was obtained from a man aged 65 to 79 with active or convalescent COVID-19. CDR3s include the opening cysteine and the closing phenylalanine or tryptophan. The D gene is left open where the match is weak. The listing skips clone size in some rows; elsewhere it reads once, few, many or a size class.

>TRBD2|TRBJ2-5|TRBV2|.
CASRRGLAGETQYF
TGTGCCAGCAGACGGGGACTAGCGGGGGAGACCCAGTACTTC
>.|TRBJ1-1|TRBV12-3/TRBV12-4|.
CASSLPGGAEAFF
TGTGCCAGCAGTTTACCGGGAGGGGCTGAAGCTTTCTTT
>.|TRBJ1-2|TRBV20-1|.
CSARNRAGYTF
TGCAGTGCTAGAAACAGGGCAGGCTACACCTTC
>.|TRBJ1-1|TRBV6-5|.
CASSLWGQSVTEAFF
TGTGCCAGCAGCCTCTGGGGGCAGAGCGTGACTGAAGCTTTCTTT
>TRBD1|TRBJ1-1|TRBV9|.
CASSARGDTEAFF
TGTGCCAGCAGCGCCAGGGGGGACACTGAAGCTTTCTTT
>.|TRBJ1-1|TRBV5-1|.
CASSPDIKNTEAFF
TGCGCCAGCAGCCCCGACATAAAGAACACTGAAGCTTTCTTT
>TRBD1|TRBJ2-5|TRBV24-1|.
CATSGDRGETQYF
TGTGCCACCAGTGGGGACAGGGGAGAGACCCAGTACTTC
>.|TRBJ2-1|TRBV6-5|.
CASSYQGNEQFF
TGTGCCAGCAGTTACCAGGGAAATGAGCAGTTCTTC
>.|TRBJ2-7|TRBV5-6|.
CASSRGKGGTYEQYF
TGTGCCAGCAGCAGGGGGAAGGGCGGAACCTACGAGCAGTACTTC
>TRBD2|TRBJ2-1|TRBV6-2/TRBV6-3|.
CASSYSNRVGKRGGRNEQFF
TGTGCCAGCAGTTACTCGAATCGGGTTGGGAAGCGGGGGGGCCGGAATGAGCAGTTCTTC
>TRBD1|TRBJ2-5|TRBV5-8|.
CASSLSSGGETQYF
TGTGCCAGCAGCTTGTCTTCAGGGGGAGAGACCCAGTACTTC
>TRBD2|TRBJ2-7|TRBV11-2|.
CASSRSSGRGSSYEQYF
TGTGCCAGCAGCCGATCCAGCGGGAGGGGGAGCTCCTACGAGCAGTACTTC
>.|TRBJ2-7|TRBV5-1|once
CASSFQGPAGSSYEQYF
TGCGCCAGCAGCTTTCAGGGGCCAGCGGGGAGCTCCTACGAGCAGTACTTC
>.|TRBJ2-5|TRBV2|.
CASGHLQETQYF
TGTGCCAGCGGACACCTCCAAGAGACCCAGTACTTC
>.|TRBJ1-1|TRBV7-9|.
CASSIQGLFSVEAFF
TGTGCCAGCAGCATTCAGGGTCTTTTCTCGGTTGAAGCTTTCTTT
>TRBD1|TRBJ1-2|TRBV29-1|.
CSVGLGTGDGYTF
TGCAGCGTTGGACTAGGGACAGGAGATGGCTACACCTTC
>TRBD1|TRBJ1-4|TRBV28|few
CASSLNRGATNEKLFF
TGTGCCAGCAGCTTAAACAGGGGTGCAACTAATGAAAAACTGTTTTTT
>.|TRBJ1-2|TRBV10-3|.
CAIRNDRGYGYTF
TGTGCCATCAGGAACGACCGAGGCTATGGCTACACCTTC
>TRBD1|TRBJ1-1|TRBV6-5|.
CASSYEGQATTEAFF
TGTGCCAGCAGTTACGAGGGACAGGCGACCACTGAAGCTTTCTTT
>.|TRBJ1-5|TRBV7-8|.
CASSLVWSGAGEGQPQHF
TGTGCCAGCAGCTTAGTGTGGAGTGGGGCAGGGGAAGGACAGCCCCAGCATTTT
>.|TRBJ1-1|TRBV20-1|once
CSASPLLNTEAFF
TGCAGTGCTAGTCCACTCCTGAACACTGAAGCTTTCTTT
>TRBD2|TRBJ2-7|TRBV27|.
CASSFSSSGAYEQYF
TGTGCCAGCAGTTTTTCGTCTAGCGGGGCCTACGAGCAGTACTTC
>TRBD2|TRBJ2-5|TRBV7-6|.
CASTLGRGRGETQYF
TGTGCCAGCACCCTCGGGAGGGGGAGGGGAGAGACCCAGTACTTC
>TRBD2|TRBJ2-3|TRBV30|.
CAWTPWASGRGDTQYF
TGTGCCTGGACTCCCTGGGCTAGCGGGAGAGGAGATACGCAGTATTTT
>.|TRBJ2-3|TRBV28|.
CASSLSPGAGSEDTQYF
TGTGCCAGCAGTTTATCCCCTGGGGCGGGGTCCGAAGATACGCAGTATTTT
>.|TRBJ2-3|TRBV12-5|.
CASGPGAGPSTDTQYF
TGTGCTAGTGGACCAGGGGCCGGGCCAAGCACAGATACGCAGTATTTT
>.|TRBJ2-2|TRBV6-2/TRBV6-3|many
CASSPRPSVGELFF
TGTGCCAGCAGTCCCCGACCTAGTGTTGGGGAGCTGTTTTTT
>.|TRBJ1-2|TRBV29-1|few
CSAETDNYGYTF
TGCAGCGCAGAGACAGACAACTATGGCTACACCTTC
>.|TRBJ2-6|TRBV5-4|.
CASSLAGLSGANVLTF
TGTGCCAGCAGCTTGGCAGGCCTCTCTGGGGCCAACGTCCTGACTTTC
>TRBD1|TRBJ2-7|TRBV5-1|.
CASSPTGELIYEQYF
TGCGCCAGCAGTCCCACAGGGGAATTGATCTACGAGCAGTACTTC
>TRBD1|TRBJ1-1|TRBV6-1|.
CASSEQGVNTEAFF
TGTGCCAGCAGTGAGCAGGGGGTGAACACTGAAGCTTTCTTT
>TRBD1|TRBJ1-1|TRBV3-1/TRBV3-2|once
CASSQGDGTMNTEAFF
TGTGCCAGCTCTCAGGGGGACGGCACTATGAACACTGAAGCTTTCTTT
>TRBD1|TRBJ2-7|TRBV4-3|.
CASSRDGTGTYEQYF
TGCGCCAGCAGCCGAGACGGGACAGGGACCTACGAGCAGTACTTC
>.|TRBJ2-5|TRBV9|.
CASSEAPQGGTQYF
TGTGCCAGCAGCGAGGCCCCGCAGGGAGGGACCCAGTACTTC
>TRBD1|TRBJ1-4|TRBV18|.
CASSRDSSEKLFF
TGTGCCAGCTCACGGGACAGTTCGGAAAAACTGTTTTTT
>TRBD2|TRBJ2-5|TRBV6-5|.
CASSYQRGGGAATQYF
TGTGCCAGCAGTTACCAGCGGGGGGGTGGGGCGGCGACCCAGTACTTC
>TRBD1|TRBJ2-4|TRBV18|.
CASSPLGRGLDAVSKNIQYF
TGTGCCAGCTCACCACTAGGCAGGGGGCTTGACGCCGTTTCCAAAAACATTCAGTACTTC
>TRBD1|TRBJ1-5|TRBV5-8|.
CASSPSGRGLTSQHF
TGTGCCAGCAGCCCGTCGGGCAGGGGGCTCACTTCCCAGCATTTT
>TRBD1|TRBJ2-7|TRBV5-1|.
CASSLEGAEDEQYF
TGCGCCAGCAGCTTAGAGGGGGCTGAGGACGAGCAGTACTTC
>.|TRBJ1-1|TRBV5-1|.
CASSSSIGPGEKAFF
TGCGCCAGCAGCTCCTCAATAGGACCGGGAGAAAAAGCTTTCTTT
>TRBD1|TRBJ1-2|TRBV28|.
CASSLVPGQGVRGYTF
TGTGCCAGCAGTTTAGTTCCGGGACAGGGGGTAAGAGGCTACACCTTC
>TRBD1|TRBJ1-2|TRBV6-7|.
CASSLTGGALSYGYTF
TGTGCCAGCAGCCTTACAGGGGGCGCTTTGAGTTATGGCTACACCTTC
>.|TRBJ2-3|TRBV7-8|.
CASRLLSTDTQYF
TGTGCCAGCAGACTCCTTAGCACAGATACGCAGTATTTT
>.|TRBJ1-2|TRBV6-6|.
CASSYGAGNYGYTF
TGTGCCAGCAGTTACGGTGCAGGGAACTATGGCTACACCTTC
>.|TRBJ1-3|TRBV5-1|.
CASSDQGTGNTIYF
TGCGCCAGCAGCGACCAGGGAACCGGAAACACCATATATTTT
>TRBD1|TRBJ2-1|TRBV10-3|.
CAISVGGDEQFF
TGTGCCATCAGTGTAGGGGGCGATGAGCAGTTCTTC
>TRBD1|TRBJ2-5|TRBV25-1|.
CASSDLTGGGETQYF
TGTGCCAGCAGTGACCTCACAGGGGGCGGGGAGACCCAGTACTTC
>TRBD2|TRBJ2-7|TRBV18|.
CASWDSGRPYEQYF
TGTGCCAGCTGGGATAGCGGGAGGCCCTACGAGCAGTACTTC
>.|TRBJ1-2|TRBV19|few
CASSIEQVGSGGYTF
TGTGCCAGTAGTATCGAACAGGTTGGATCTGGTGGCTACACCTTC
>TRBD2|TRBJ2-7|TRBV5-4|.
CASSLVSSGSHEQYF
TGTGCCAGCAGCTTGGTATCTAGCGGGAGCCACGAGCAGTACTTC